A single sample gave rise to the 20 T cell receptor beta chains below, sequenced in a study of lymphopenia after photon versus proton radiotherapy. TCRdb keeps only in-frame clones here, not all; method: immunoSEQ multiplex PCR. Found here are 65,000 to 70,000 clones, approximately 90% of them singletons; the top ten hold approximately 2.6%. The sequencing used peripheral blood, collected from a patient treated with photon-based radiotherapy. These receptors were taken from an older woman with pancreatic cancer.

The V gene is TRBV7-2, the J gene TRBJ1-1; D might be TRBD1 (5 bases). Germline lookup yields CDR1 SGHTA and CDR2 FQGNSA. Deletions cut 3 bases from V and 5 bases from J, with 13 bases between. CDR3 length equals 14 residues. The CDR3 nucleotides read TGTGCCAGCAGCTTCCGACAGAGAAAAACTGAAGCTTTCTTT. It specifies CASSFRQRKTEAFF.

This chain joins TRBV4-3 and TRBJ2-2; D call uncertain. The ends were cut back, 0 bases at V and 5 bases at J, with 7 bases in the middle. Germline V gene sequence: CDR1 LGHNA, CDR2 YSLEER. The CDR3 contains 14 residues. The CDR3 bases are TGCGCCAGCAGCCAAGATCGCCTAACCGGGGAGCTGTTTTTT. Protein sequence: CASSQDRLTGELFF.

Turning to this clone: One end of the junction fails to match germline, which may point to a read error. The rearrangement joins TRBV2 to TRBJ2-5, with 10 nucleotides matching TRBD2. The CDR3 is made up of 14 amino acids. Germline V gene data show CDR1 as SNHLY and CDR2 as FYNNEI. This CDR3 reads CASSGAGGRETRYF. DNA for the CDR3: TGTGCCAGCAGTGGAGCGGGAGGGCGGGAGACCCGGTACTTC. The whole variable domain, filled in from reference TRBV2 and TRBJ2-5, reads EPEVTQTPSHQVTQMGQEVILRCVPISNHLYFYWYRQILGQKVEFLVSFYNNEISEKSEIFDDQFSVERPDGSNFTLKIRSTKLEDSAMYFCASSGAGGRETRYFGPGTRLLVL.

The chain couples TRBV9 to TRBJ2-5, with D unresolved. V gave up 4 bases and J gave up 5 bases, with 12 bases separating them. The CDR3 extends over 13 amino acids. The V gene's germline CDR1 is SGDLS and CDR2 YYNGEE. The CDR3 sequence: CASSRTQAETQYF. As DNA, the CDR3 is TGTGCCAGCAGCCGGACCCAAGCGGAGACCCAGTACTTC. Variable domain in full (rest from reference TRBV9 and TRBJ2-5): DSGVTQTPKHLITATGQRVTLRCSPRSGDLSVYWYQQSLDQGLQFLIQYYNGEERAKGNILERFSAQQFPDLHSELNLSSLELGDSALYFCASSRTQAETQYFGPGTRLLVL.

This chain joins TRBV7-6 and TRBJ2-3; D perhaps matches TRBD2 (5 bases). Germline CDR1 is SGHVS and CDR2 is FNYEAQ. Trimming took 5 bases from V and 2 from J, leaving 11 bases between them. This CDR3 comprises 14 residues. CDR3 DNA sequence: TGTGCCAGCAGCCTCAGAGGACTCACAGATACGCAGTATTTT. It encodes CASSLRGLTDTQYF.

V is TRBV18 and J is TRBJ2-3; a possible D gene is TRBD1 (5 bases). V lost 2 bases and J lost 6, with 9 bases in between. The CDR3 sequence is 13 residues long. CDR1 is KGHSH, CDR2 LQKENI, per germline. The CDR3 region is CASSPGGADTQYF. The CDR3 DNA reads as TGTGCCAGCTCACCAGGTGGGGCGGATACGCAGTATTTT.

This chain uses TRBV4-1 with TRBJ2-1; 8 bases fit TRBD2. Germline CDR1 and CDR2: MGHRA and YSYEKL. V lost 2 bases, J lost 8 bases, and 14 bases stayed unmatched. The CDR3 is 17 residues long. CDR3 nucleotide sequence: TGCGCCAGCAGCCAACCTATAGCGGGACCCCGAGGGGATGAGCAGTTCTTC. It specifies CASSQPIAGPRGDEQFF.

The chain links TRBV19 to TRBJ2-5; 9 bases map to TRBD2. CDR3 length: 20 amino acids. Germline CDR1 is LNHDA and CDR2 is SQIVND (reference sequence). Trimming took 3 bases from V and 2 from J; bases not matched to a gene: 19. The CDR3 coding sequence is TGTGCCAGTAGTATTACAGGAGTTAAGACGGGACTAGCAGAACAAGAGACCCAGTACTTC. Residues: CASSITGVKTGLAEQETQYF. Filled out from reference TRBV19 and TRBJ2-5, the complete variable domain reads DGGITQSPKYLFRKEGQNVTLSCEQNLNHDAMYWYRQDPGQGLRLIYYSQIVNDFQKGDIAEGYSVSREKKESFPLTVTSAQKNPTAFYLCASSITGVKTGLAEQETQYFGPGTRLLVL.

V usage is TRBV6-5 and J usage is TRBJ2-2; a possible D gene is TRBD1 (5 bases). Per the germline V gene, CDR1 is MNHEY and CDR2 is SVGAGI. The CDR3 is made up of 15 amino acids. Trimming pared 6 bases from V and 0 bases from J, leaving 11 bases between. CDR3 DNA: TGTGCCAGCAGACCACAGGTTACGAACACCGGGGAGCTGTTTTTT. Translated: CASRPQVTNTGELFF.

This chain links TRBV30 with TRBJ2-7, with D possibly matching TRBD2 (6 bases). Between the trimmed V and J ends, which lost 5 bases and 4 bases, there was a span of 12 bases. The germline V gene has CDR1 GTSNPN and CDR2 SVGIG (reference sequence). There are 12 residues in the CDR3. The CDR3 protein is CAWAAGGYEQYF. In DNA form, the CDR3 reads TGTGCCTGGGCAGCGGGTGGGTACGAGCAGTACTTC. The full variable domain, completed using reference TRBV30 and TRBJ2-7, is SQTIHQWPATLVQPVGSPLSLECTVEGTSNPNLYWYRQAAGRGLQLLFYSVGIGQISSEVPQNLSASRPQDRQFILSSKKLLLSDSGFYLCAWAAGGYEQYFGPGTRLTVT.

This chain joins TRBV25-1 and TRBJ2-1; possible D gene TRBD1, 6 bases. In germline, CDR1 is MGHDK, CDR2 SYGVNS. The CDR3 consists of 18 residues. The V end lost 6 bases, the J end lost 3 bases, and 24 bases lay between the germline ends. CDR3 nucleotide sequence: TGTGCCAGCAGCCGGGACAAGTTTCTTGGGGGAAACTACAATGAGCAGTTCTTC. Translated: CASSRDKFLGGNYNEQFF.

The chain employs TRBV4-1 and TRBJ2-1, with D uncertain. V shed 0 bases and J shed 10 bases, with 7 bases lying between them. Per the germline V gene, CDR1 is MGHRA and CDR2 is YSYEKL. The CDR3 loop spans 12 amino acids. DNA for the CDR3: TGCGCCAGCAGCCAAGAATTCGCCGAGCAGTTCTTC. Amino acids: CASSQEFAEQFF.

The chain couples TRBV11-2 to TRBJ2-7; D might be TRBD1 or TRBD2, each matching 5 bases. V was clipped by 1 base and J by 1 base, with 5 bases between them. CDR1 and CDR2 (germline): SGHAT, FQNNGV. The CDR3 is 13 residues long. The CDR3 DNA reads TGTGCCAGCAGCTTAGGGGGGTCCTACGAGCAGTACTTC. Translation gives CASSLGGSYEQYF.

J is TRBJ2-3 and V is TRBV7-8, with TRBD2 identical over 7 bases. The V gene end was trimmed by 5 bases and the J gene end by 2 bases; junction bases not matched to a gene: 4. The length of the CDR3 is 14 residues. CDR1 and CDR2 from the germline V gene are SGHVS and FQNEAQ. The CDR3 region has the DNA TGTGCCAGCAGCCAACAGCGGGACACAGATACGCAGTATTTT. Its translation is CASSQQRDTDTQYF.

The CDR3 DNA sequence: TGTGCCAGCAGTACCCTCCAGGGATACGAGCAGTACTTC. Protein product: CASSTLQGYEQYF. V gene TRBV27 combines with J gene TRBJ2-7, with a weak D call TRBD1 (5 bases). With 5 bases removed from V and 4 bases from J, the gap between germline ends came to 12 bases. This CDR3 is built from 13 residues. From germline, CDR1 is MNHEY and CDR2 SMNVEV (reference sequence).

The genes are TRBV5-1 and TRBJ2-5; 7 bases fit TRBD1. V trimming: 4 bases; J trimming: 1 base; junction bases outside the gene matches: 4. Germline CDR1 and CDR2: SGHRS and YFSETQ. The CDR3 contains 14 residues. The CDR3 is CASSPWTGQETQYF. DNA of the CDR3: TGCGCCAGCAGCCCCTGGACAGGCCAAGAGACCCAGTACTTC.

For the CDR3, the DNA is TGTGCCAGCAGGCCCACCAGGGGCCCCCCTCAGCCCCAGCATTTT. It translates to CASRPTRGPPQPQHF. The chain employs TRBV28 and TRBJ1-5, with D perhaps TRBD1 (6 bases). This CDR3 spans 15 amino acids. The germline gives CDR1 MDHEN, CDR2 SYDVKM. Trimming removed 6 bases from V and 6 bases from J, with 18 bases in between. Drawing the rest from reference TRBV28 and TRBJ1-5, the complete variable domain is DVKVTQSSRYLVKRTGEKVFLECVQDMDHENMFWYRQDPGLGLRLIYFSYDVKMKEKGDIPEGYSVSREKKERFSLILESASTNQTSMYLCASRPTRGPPQPQHFGDGTRLSIL.

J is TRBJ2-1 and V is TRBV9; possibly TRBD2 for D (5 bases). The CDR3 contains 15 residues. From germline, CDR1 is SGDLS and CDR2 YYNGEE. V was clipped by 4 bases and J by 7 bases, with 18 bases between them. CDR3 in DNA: TGTGCCAGCAGCCTGGGGTGGGGAGATAGAAATGAGCAGTTCTTC. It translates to CASSLGWGDRNEQFF.

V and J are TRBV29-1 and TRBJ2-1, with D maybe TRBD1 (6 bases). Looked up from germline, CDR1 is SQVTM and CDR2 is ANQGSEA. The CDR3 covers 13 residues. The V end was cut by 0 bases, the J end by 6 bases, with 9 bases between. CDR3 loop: CSVEDWTANEQFF. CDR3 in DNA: TGCAGCGTTGAAGATTGGACAGCCAATGAGCAGTTCTTC.

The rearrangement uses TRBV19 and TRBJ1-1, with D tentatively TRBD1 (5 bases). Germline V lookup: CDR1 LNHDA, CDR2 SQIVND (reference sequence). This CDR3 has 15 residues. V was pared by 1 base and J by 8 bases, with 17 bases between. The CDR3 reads CASSIGGTATIEAFF. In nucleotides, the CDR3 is TGTGCCAGTAGTATAGGGGGGACCGCCACCATAGAAGCTTTCTTT.